The 19 T cell receptor beta chains listed next were all sequenced from one sample in a study of human T cells and chemical hapten exposure. As for time point: patch test 1, 2 weeks after DPC sensitization. Stated treatment: therapeutic diphenylcyclopropenone sensitization with weekly scalp DPC. MiXCR, run by TCRdb on the RACE reads, gives a single entry per CDR3 protein. The data hold about 120,000 distinct CDR3 sequences, with 9% to 13% observed a single time. The sample here was whole blood, taken in connection with sensitization to the hapten diphenylcyclopropenone (DPC). These receptor sequences come from a woman aged 45-60 years with alopecia areata. Some clones in this sample may be carry-over from other donors' samples.

This clonotype was recorded many times. V gene TRBV29-1 combines with J gene TRBJ2-7; maybe TRBD1 (6 bases). The CDR3 is 12 residues long. Germline loops: CDR1 SQVTM, CDR2 ANQGSEA. V lost 3 bases, J lost 7 bases, and 13 bases lay in between. CDR3 in amino acids: CSVDQGSGEQYF. CDR3 sequence (DNA): TGCAGCGTTGACCAGGGGTCAGGTGAGCAGTACTTC.

J is TRBJ2-7 and V is TRBV11-2; a possible D gene is TRBD2 (6 bases). The CDR3 loop spans 15 amino acids. Germline loops: CDR1 SGHAT, CDR2 FQNNGV. V was trimmed by 5 bases and J by 1 base, leaving 15 bases between them. CDR3 loop: CASSAVSGTSYEQYF. CDR3 in DNA: TGTGCCAGCAGCGCCGTTAGCGGAACTTCCTACGAGCAGTACTTC.

The chain employs TRBV11-2 and TRBJ1-4; D is uncertain. The V end lost 0 bases, the J end lost 3 bases, and 11 bases lay between the germline ends. CDR1 is SGHAT, CDR2 FQNNGV, per germline. The CDR3 is 16 residues long. The CDR3 bases are TGTGCCAGCAGCTTAGAGCCTGCACGGCCTAATGAAAAACTGTTTTTT. It codes for CASSLEPARPNEKLFF.

The genes are TRBV10-3 and TRBJ1-1; D unclear. The CDR3 loop spans 13 amino acids. From germline, CDR1 is ENHRY and CDR2 SYGVKD. The V and J ends lost 10 bases and 0 bases respectively, with 12 bases between them. CDR3 sequence: CATGTTLNTEAFF. The CDR3 nucleotides are TGTGCCACCGGTACGACACTGAACACTGAAGCTTTCTTT.

The rearrangement uses TRBV11-2 and TRBJ2-3; 14 bases agree with TRBD2. From germline, CDR1 is SGHAT and CDR2 FQNNGV. The CDR3 totals 18 residues. J lost 4 bases, V lost 1 base, and 7 bases had no gene match. For the CDR3, the DNA is TGTGCCAGCAGCTTAGCCGGGACTAGCGGGGGTGGCGCAGATACGCAGTATTTT. This encodes CASSLAGTSGGGADTQYF.

This chain joins TRBV7-6 and TRBJ2-1; TRBD2 matches at 12 bases. This CDR3 is built from 15 residues. With V trimmed by 5 bases and J by 4 bases, 3 bases remained unmatched. CDR1 SGHVS and CDR2 FNYEAQ come from the germline V gene. The CDR3 spells CASSVTSGSYNEQFF. In nucleotides, the CDR3 is TGTGCCAGCAGCGTGACTAGCGGGAGTTACAATGAGCAGTTCTTC.

In its sample, this clonotype was seen many times. The chain joins TRBV24-1 to TRBJ1-3; 9 positions match TRBD1. The ends lost 2 bases at V and 0 bases at J; junction bases unmatched: 4. Germline V lookup: CDR1 KGHDR, CDR2 SFDVKD. The length of the CDR3 is 17 residues. CDR3 residues: CATSDSTGGPSGNTIYF. The CDR3 nucleotides read TGTGCCACCAGTGATTCGACAGGGGGTCCCTCTGGAAACACCATATATTTT.

This clonotype occurred a few times. The chain links TRBV18 to TRBJ2-3, with a tentative D call TRBD1 (6 bases). Germline-derived CDR1 and CDR2 are KGHSH and LQKENI. V lost 4 bases and J lost 3, with 17 bases in between. This CDR3 has 16 residues. The CDR3 sequence: CASSLIDADSTDTQYF. CDR3 nucleotide sequence: TGTGCCAGCTCACTCATCGATGCGGACAGTACAGATACGCAGTATTTT.

This clonotype has just a few counts. The chain has TRBV28 and TRBJ1-2; no definite D call. CDR1 and CDR2 (germline): MDHEN, SYDVKM. The CDR3 is 12 residues long. Trimming removed 7 bases at V and 5 bases at J, with 11 bases between. In nucleotides, the CDR3 is TGTGCCAGCACCGAGAGGCATTATGGCTACACCTTC. It codes for CASTERHYGYTF.

This clonotype was recorded a few times. The chain has TRBV19 and TRBJ2-7; TRBD1 matches at 11 bases. The germline CDR1 and CDR2 sequences are LNHDA and SQIVND (reference sequence). The CDR3 is made up of 13 amino acids. V shed 6 bases and J 7 bases; nucleotides not matched to a gene: 5. Written as DNA, the CDR3 is TGTGCCAGTAGCGAGGACAGGGGGCTTGAGCAGTACTTC. This sequence encodes CASSEDRGLEQYF.

The chain carries TRBV18 and TRBJ2-5; the D call may be TRBD1 or TRBD2 (5 bases each). V shed 2 bases and J shed 0 bases, with 7 bases lying between them. In germline, CDR1 is KGHSH, CDR2 LQKENI. This CDR3 is built from 14 residues. This CDR3 reads CASSPRDHQETQYF. CDR3 bases: TGTGCCAGCTCACCAAGGGACCACCAAGAGACCCAGTACTTC.

Many counts were recorded for this clonotype. The chain carries TRBV20-1 and TRBJ1-5; TRBD1 agrees at 10 bases. The germline CDR1 and CDR2 sequences are DFQATT and SNEGSKA (reference sequence). V shed 6 bases, J shed 4 bases, and the junction held 6 bases outside the gene matches. This CDR3 has 14 amino acids. The CDR3 is CSAIDRGRNQPQHF. CDR3 sequence (DNA): TGCAGTGCAATTGACAGGGGGCGGAATCAGCCCCAGCATTTT.

This clonotype was observed at least ten times. Here the CDR3 omits its conserved ending phenylalanine or tryptophan, so a read error is the likely source. The DNA is left out, because the CDR3 cannot be placed on it with certainty; the CDR3 is given as TCRdb lists it. CDR3 region: CASRPREQGLG. The chain has TRBV12-2 and TRBJ1-2. TRBV12-2 is given as a pseudogene. The CDR3 is 11 residues long, counting both termini.

This clonotype has at least ten counts. The chain has TRBV5-4 and TRBJ2-3; tentative D call: TRBD2 (5 bases). CDR1 is SGHNT, CDR2 YYREEE, per germline (reference sequence). The V end was cut by 1 base, the J end by 6 bases, with 9 bases between. There are 13 residues in the CDR3. CDR3 in amino acids: CASSLRAADTQYF. Here the CDR3 DNA reads TGTGCCAGCAGCTTGCGAGCGGCCGATACGCAGTATTTT. Filled out from reference TRBV5-4 and TRBJ2-3, the complete variable domain reads ETGVTQSPTHLIKTRGQQVTLRCSSQSGHNTVSWYQQALGQGPQFIFQYYREEENGRGNFPPRFSGLQFPNYSSELNVNALELDDSALYLCASSLRAADTQYFGPGTRLTVL.

The rearrangement uses TRBV6-1 and TRBJ2-1; 9 bases line up with TRBD2. J gave up 10 bases and V 8 bases, and 12 bases lay outside the gene matches. The CDR3 spans 14 residues. The germline V gene encodes CDR1 MNHNS and CDR2 SASEGT. CDR3 loop: CASGGASGTREQFF. DNA of the CDR3: TGTGCCAGCGGGGGGGCTAGCGGGACTCGGGAGCAGTTCTTC.

This clonotype appeared a few times. The chain joins TRBV11-2 to TRBJ2-1; TRBD2 matches 10 bases. The CDR3 has 16 residues. V trimming: 5 bases; J trimming: 9 bases; junction bases outside the gene matches: 13. Per germline, CDR1 SGHAT and CDR2 FQNNGV. CDR3 in DNA: TGTGCCAGCAGCAGGCAGCCAAGCGGGGGGGCCGGTGAGCAGTTCTTC. It codes for CASSRQPSGGAGEQFF.

The table lists this clonotype with many counts. The V and J genes are TRBV7-9 and TRBJ1-1; 10 bases agree with TRBD1. The CDR3 covers 15 residues. V shed 3 bases, J shed 4 bases, and the junction held 5 bases outside the gene matches. CDR1 is SEHNR and CDR2 is FQNEAQ in the germline V gene (reference sequence). The CDR3 sequence is CASSLGTGVFTEAFF. The CDR3 bases are TGTGCCAGCAGCTTGGGGACAGGGGTGTTCACTGAAGCTTTCTTT.

This clonotype was observed a few times. The rearrangement uses TRBV6-2 or TRBV6-3 and TRBJ2-1, with 10 nucleotides matching TRBD2. The V gene end was trimmed by 7 bases and the J gene end by 2 bases; junction bases not matched to a gene: 8. This CDR3 comprises 16 residues. Germline V CDR1 and CDR2: MNHEY, SVGEGT. CDR3 residues: CASTRWTSGTYNEQFF. CDR3 coding DNA: TGTGCCAGCACCCGTTGGACTAGCGGAACCTACAATGAGCAGTTCTTC.

This clonotype was observed many times. The chain couples TRBV28 to TRBJ1-5; no reliable D call. V dropped 4 bases and J dropped 4 bases, with 11 bases sitting between them. Looked up from germline, CDR1 is MDHEN and CDR2 is SYDVKM. The CDR3 consists of 14 residues. The CDR3 reads CASSSPLWNQPQHF. The CDR3 bases are TGTGCCAGCAGTTCCCCCCTTTGGAATCAGCCCCAGCATTTT.